Listed here are 6 T cell receptor beta chains from one sample, sequenced in a study of pediatric ulcerative colitis (dated by TCRdb to between 2019 and 2020). Receptor amplification or capture employed the immunoSEQ multiplex PCR assay. Held by TCRdb, this immuneACCESS table contains in-frame sequences only and omits some clones. Under half of the omission traces to an unresolved V gene where checked; the cause of the rest is unknown. The sample contains around 14,000 clones, 90% of them found a single time. The top ten constitute 0.75% to 1% of the sample. Sequencing was performed on blood. The receptors here all came from a boy younger than 18 with moderate ulcerative colitis.

This rearrangement joins TRBV19 to TRBJ2-7, with 7 bases matching TRBD1. The germline V gene encodes CDR1 LNHDA and CDR2 SQIVND (reference sequence). The CDR3 consists of 14 residues. After removal of 5 bases from V and 3 bases from J, the junction contained 7 bases not matched to a gene. The CDR3: CASSPSGTDYEQYF. The CDR3 DNA reads TGTGCCAGTAGTCCCTCGGGGACAGACTACGAGCAGTACTTC.

The chain recombines TRBV28 with TRBJ2-5; 7 nucleotides align to TRBD1. Germline trimming cut 3 bases from V and 0 bases from J; bases unmatched to any gene: 4. Looked up from germline, CDR1 is MDHEN and CDR2 is SYDVKM. The CDR3 is made up of 15 amino acids. The CDR3 loop reads CASSLGQIYQETQYF. The CDR3, as DNA: TGTGCCAGCAGTTTGGGACAGATATACCAAGAGACCCAGTACTTC.

The rearrangement uses TRBV28 and TRBJ1-2; 7 bases align to TRBD1. Per germline, CDR1 MDHEN and CDR2 SYDVKM. The CDR3 is 14 amino acids. J lost 8 bases, V lost 7 bases, and 13 bases had no gene match. This chain's CDR3 is CASNPGGGVEGYTF. The CDR3 DNA follows: TGTGCCAGCAACCCGGGAGGGGGCGTGGAAGGCTACACCTTC.

This clone was detected only once. The rearrangement joins TRBV30 to TRBJ2-1; 9 bases agree with TRBD1. Germline V gives CDR1 GTSNPN, CDR2 SVGIG (reference sequence). The CDR3 length is 15 residues. Trimming removed 4 bases from V and 5 bases from J; junction bases left unmatched: 9. The CDR3 reads CAWTPPGQGNNEQFF. CDR3 DNA sequence: TGTGCCTGGACCCCGCCGGGACAGGGTAACAATGAGCAGTTCTTC.

V gene TRBV10-2 combines with J gene TRBJ1-4; D is unclear. Looked up from germline, CDR1 is WSHSY and CDR2 is SAAADI. The V end lost 3 bases, the J end lost 7 bases, and 6 bases lay between the germline ends. The CDR3 totals 12 residues. The CDR3, as DNA: TGCGCCAGCAGTGACGGAGTTGAAAAACTGTTTTTT. This encodes CASSDGVEKLFF.

This chain uses TRBV7-9 with TRBJ1-1; D uncertain. The ends were cut back, 7 bases at V and 4 bases at J, with 7 bases in the middle. The CDR3 covers 11 residues. CDR1 is SEHNR, CDR2 FQNEAQ, per germline (reference sequence). The CDR3 reads CASTTPTEAFF. CDR3 DNA sequence: TGTGCCAGCACCACCCCCACTGAAGCTTTCTTT.